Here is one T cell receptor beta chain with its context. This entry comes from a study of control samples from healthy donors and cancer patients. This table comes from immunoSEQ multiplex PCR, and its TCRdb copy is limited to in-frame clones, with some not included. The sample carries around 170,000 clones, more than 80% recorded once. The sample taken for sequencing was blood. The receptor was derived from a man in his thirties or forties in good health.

For the CDR3, the DNA is TGTGCCAGTAGTATAAAACTAGGGGGTGTCGATTCACCCCTCCACTTT. This gives the protein CASSIKLGGVDSPLHF. This chain links TRBV19 with TRBJ1-6; TRBD1 might be the D (6 bases). Germline assignment: CDR1 LNHDA and CDR2 SQIVND (reference sequence). Trimming took 2 bases from V and 8 from J, leaving 16 bases between them. The CDR3 has 16 amino acids. Based on the CDR3 plus reference TRBV19 and TRBJ1-6, the full variable domain is DGGITQSPKYLFRKEGQNVTLSCEQNLNHDAMYWYRQDPGQGLRLIYYSQIVNDFQKGDIAEGYSVSREKKESFPLTVTSAQKNPTAFYLCASSIKLGGVDSPLHFGNGTRLTVT.